Listed below are T cell receptor beta chains from one sample, sequenced in a study of cytomegalovirus exposure and HLA in healthy donors. The assay was immunoSEQ multiplex PCR, and TCRdb's table has in-frame clones only and misses some. The sample has 150,000 or so clones; about three quarters are singletons. The sample taken for sequencing was PBMCs. The receptors shown here come from a man aged 30 to 45 in good health and CMV-seropositive. CDR3s include the opening cysteine and the closing phenylalanine or tryptophan. A D gene is named only where the DNA matches it firmly. For some rows the clone size is stated as once, few or many, or as a class when expanded; others skip it.

V gene	J gene	clone size	D gene	CDR3 DNA	CDR3 protein
TRBV6-6	TRBJ2-7	NA	TRBD1	TGTGCCAGCATAGGACAGGGGGTGTCGGGAGAGCAGTACTTC	CASIGQGVSGEQYF
TRBV11-2	TRBJ1-1	NA	NA	TGTGCCAGCAGCTTAGATATCGGGGGGTCATACGCTGAAGCTTTCTTT	CASSLDIGGSYAEAFF
TRBV19	TRBJ1-5	NA	NA	TGTGCCAGTAGCTTCATGAGTACAGGCAATCAGCCCCAGCATTTT	CASSFMSTGNQPQHF
TRBV11-3	TRBJ2-2	NA	TRBD2	TGTGCCAGCAGCTCCGTGGCGGGAGGTTCGGGGGAGCTGTTTTTT	CASSSVAGGSGELFF
TRBV7-8	TRBJ2-5	NA	TRBD2	TGTGCCAGCAGCCGGACGGCGGGAGGGTACCAAGAGACCCAGTACTTC	CASSRTAGGYQETQYF
TRBV7-6	TRBJ1-1	few	NA	TGTGCCAGCAGCCTGGGAGGGGCTGGCACTGAAGCTTTCTTT	CASSLGGAGTEAFF
TRBV9	TRBJ2-7	NA	TRBD2	TGTGCCAGCAGCGTAGATGGACTAGCGGGGTACGAGCAGTACTTC	CASSVDGLAGYEQYF
TRBV6-4	TRBJ1-2	NA	TRBD1	TGTGCCAGCAGTGACAATTACAGGGGTTTAGGCGGCTACACCTTC	CASSDNYRGLGGYTF
TRBV4-2	TRBJ2-1	NA	NA	TGTGCCAGCAGCCAAGGGCGGGGAGTAGCGAACAATGAGCAGTTCTTC	CASSQGRGVANNEQFF
TRBV9	TRBJ2-1	NA	TRBD2	TGTGCCAGCAGCGCCAGCGGGAGGGCGTCCAATGAGCAGTTCTTC	CASSASGRASNEQFF
TRBV7-8	TRBJ1-4	NA	TRBD1	TGTGCCAGCAGCATCTCCCGGGACAGGGAGGAAAAACTGTTTTTT	CASSISRDREEKLFF
TRBV5-4	TRBJ2-3	NA	TRBD2	TGTGCCGCATCTAGCGGAACCCTCACAGATACGCAGTATTTT	CAASSGTLTDTQYF
TRBV16	TRBJ2-7	NA	NA	TGTGCCAGCAGCCAAAACCAAGGGGGTGAGCAGTACTTC	CASSQNQGGEQYF
TRBV30	TRBJ2-7	NA	NA	TGTGCCTGGAGTGAAATCTTACCCCCCTACGGGCAGTACTTC	CAWSEILPPYGQYF